The clone carrying this TCR beta chain was observed many times. The antigen is not known. The data were taken from a study of breast tumors, draining lymph nodes, adjacent tissues. Findings of the study overall: Compared with basal-like, luminal-like tumors shared significantly more repertoire with nontumor tissue. Data fit most tumor T cells coming from lymph node, expanding in tumor. Tumors had less TCR diversity than lymph nodes, more than nontumor tissue. The lymph node origin of tumor T cells was framed as consistent with a hypothesis, not demonstrated.

Each CDR3 protein gets one entry after TCRdb re-called the multiplex PCR reads with MiXCR. The repertoire consists of around 50,000 distinct CDR3 sequences, with about 23% occurring once and the leading ten covering 8%. CDR3 length: 15 amino acids. The V segment lost 6 bases and the J segment 0 bases; nucleotides outside the gene matches: 4. The origin of this receptor is a female donor with breast cancer. Some clones in this sample may be carry-over from other donors' samples. Sequenced input: breast tumor tissue. The chain is built from TRBV12-3 or TRBV12-4 and TRBJ1-3; 8 nucleotides line up with TRBD1. Written as DNA, the CDR3 is TGTGCCAGCAGCCGAGACAGGGGCTCTGGAAACACCATATATTTT. Its translation: CASSRDRGSGNTIYF.